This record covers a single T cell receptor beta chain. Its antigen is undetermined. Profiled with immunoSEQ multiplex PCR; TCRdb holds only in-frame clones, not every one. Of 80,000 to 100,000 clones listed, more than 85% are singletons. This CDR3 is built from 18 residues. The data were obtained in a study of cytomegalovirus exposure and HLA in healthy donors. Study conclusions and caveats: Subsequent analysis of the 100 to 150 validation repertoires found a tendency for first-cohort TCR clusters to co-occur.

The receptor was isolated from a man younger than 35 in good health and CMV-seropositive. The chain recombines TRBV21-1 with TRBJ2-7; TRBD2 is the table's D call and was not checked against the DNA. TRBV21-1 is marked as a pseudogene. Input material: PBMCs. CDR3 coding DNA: TGTGCCAGCAGCAATGGACTAGTGTCTTACCGGACCGACTACGAGCAGTACTTC. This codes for CASSNGLVSYRTDYEQYF.